This T cell receptor beta chain was documented in a study of shared clonotypes between healthy human individuals. General study findings and limits: Enrolling few donors narrowed the genetic and exposure-history diversity that was represented.

Germline V lookup: CDR1 SNHLY, CDR2 FYNNEI. With 6 bases clipped from V and 1 base from J, the junction kept 3 bases outside the gene matches. The CDR3 sequence is 14 residues long. Remarks on this clone: Its antigen is undetermined.

TCRdb's table, derived via immunoSEQ multiplex PCR, lists solely in-frame clones and lacks some. The table shows some 2,500,000 clones, with roughly 93% occurring only once. V and J are TRBV2 and TRBJ2-4; 7 bases fit TRBD1. The sample was naive CD4+ T cells from PBMCs. Subset meaning: CD45RA+ positively selected. This clonotype was sampled from a man younger than 35 in good health. Some clones in this sample may be carry-over from other donors' samples. Here the CDR3 reads CASRDRVAKNIQYF. The CDR3 DNA follows: TGTGCCAGCAGAGACAGGGTTGCCAAAAACATTCAGTACTTC.